These 30 T cell receptor beta chains were all obtained from the same sample, sequenced in a study of Ad26.COV2.S vaccination and SARS-CoV-2 variants. The treatment: some 19 received Ad26.COV2.S at low or high dose, single or two shots; 5 received placebo; per-sample allocation not given. Specimens were obtained on day 63 following the first vaccine or placebo injection. TCRdb's copy holds only in-frame clones and misses some; the assay was immunoSEQ multiplex PCR. Seen here are 350,000 to 600,000 clones, nearly 90% observed once, and the top ten hold under 2%. The specimen was peripheral blood, collected in a trial of Ad26.COV2.S vaccine versus placebo. The source of these receptors is a person between 18 and 65 years old who received the Ad26.COV2.S COVID-19 vaccine or a placebo.

The genes are TRBV10-2 and TRBJ2-6, with D tentatively TRBD1 (6 bases). Germline V gene data show CDR1 as WSHSY and CDR2 as SAAADI. The CDR3 loop spans 18 amino acids. Trimming cost V 11 bases and J 0 bases, with 23 bases left between them. CDR3 residues: CARSGTNNRASGANVLTF. In DNA form, the CDR3 reads TGCGCCCGATCGGGCACCAACAACAGGGCCTCTGGGGCCAACGTCCTGACTTTC.

This chain connects TRBV6-6 to TRBJ2-2; D possibly corresponds to TRBD1 (6 bases). This CDR3 spans 16 amino acids. The germline V gene encodes CDR1 MNHNY and CDR2 SVGAGI (reference sequence). Between the trimmed V and J ends, which lost 4 bases and 2 bases, there was a span of 14 bases. The CDR3 nucleotides are TGTGCCAGCAGTTTGCCCGGGACAACTAACACCGGGGAGCTGTTTTTT. Translation gives CASSLPGTTNTGELFF.

This clone has only a few counts. The CDR3 here is CAISDGINTIYF. In DNA form, the CDR3 reads TGTGCCATCAGCGATGGAATAAACACCATATATTTT. J is TRBJ1-3 and V is TRBV10-3; the D is unclear. This CDR3 comprises 12 residues. Germline CDR1 reads ENHRY; CDR2 reads SYGVKD. V lost 6 bases and J 6 bases, leaving 9 bases between the germline ends.

J is TRBJ1-3 and V is TRBV9; no clear D gene. The CDR3 loop spans 16 amino acids. The V and J ends lost 4 bases and 4 bases respectively, with 18 bases between them. Germline V CDR1 and CDR2: SGDLS, YYNGEE. CDR3 region: CASSTRMGGPGNTIYF. CDR3 bases: TGTGCCAGCAGCACCCGAATGGGTGGACCGGGAAACACCATATATTTT.

The rearrangement uses TRBV11-2 and TRBJ2-3; no clear D. V lost 5 bases to trimming and J lost 4 bases, with 16 bases between them. Germline CDR1 and CDR2: SGHAT and FQNNGV. The CDR3 is made up of 15 amino acids. The DNA for the CDR3 is TGTGCCAGCAGCCGCCAGGAGAGAGGCGCAGATACGCAGTATTTT. It translates to CASSRQERGADTQYF.

This chain connects TRBV19 to TRBJ1-2; D perhaps matches TRBD1 (6 bases). V was shortened by 3 bases and J by 7 bases, with 9 bases between the two germline ends. The CDR3 consists of 12 residues. The germline V gene encodes CDR1 LNHDA and CDR2 SQIVND (reference sequence). CDR3 DNA sequence: TGTGCCAGTAGTATCGGGGGCCCTGGCTACACCTTC. Translation gives CASSIGGPGYTF.

The chain recombines TRBV5-4 with TRBJ2-1; 10 nucleotides agree with TRBD2. The germline V gene has CDR1 SGHNT and CDR2 YYREEE (reference sequence). The ends lost 0 bases at V and 6 bases at J; junction bases unmatched: 3. This CDR3 has 15 amino acids. The CDR3 reads CASSLGTSGSNEQFF. The CDR3 bases are TGTGCCAGCAGCTTGGGGACTAGCGGATCCAATGAGCAGTTCTTC.

The rearrangement uses TRBV12-3 or TRBV12-4 and TRBJ1-5; D call uncertain. The CDR3 spans 13 residues. Trimming left V 4 bases short and J 6 bases short, with 10 bases between. The DNA of the CDR3 is TGTGCCAGCAGTTGGCAGTTGGTTCAGCCCCAGCATTTT. Translation gives CASSWQLVQPQHF.

This chain links TRBV30 with TRBJ1-1, with D possibly being TRBD1 (6 bases). The V and J ends lost 1 base and 0 bases respectively, with 21 bases between them. Germline CDR1 is GTSNPN and CDR2 is SVGIG (reference sequence). The CDR3 has 18 amino acids. For the CDR3, the DNA is TGTGCCTGGAGTGCACGAGTTTGGACAGAGGCCATGAACACTGAAGCTTTCTTT. It is translated as CAWSARVWTEAMNTEAFF.

The table lists this clone with a few counts. This chain connects TRBV29-1 to TRBJ2-5; D is possibly TRBD2 (6 bases). V was shortened by 5 bases and J by 1 base, with 11 bases between the two germline ends. The CDR3 extends over 13 amino acids. Germline lookup yields CDR1 SQVTM and CDR2 ANQGSEA. CDR3 DNA sequence: TGCAGCGTTTCACTAGCAGCCCAAGAGACCCAGTACTTC. Translation gives CSVSLAAQETQYF.

The V call is TRBV14, the J call TRBJ1-2, with a tentative D call TRBD1 (6 bases). There are 13 residues in the CDR3. CDR1 and CDR2 from the germline V gene are SGHDN and FVKESK. Trimming took off 8 bases at V and 3 bases at J, with 13 bases between the two ends. CDR3 in DNA: TGTGCCAGCTCCGGACAGTCAGACTATGGCTACACCTTC. Protein product: CASSGQSDYGYTF.

V and J are TRBV30 and TRBJ1-6; D is undetermined. Germline CDR1 GTSNPN, CDR2 SVGIG (reference sequence). The ends were cut back, 8 bases at V and 0 bases at J, with 14 bases in the middle. The CDR3 runs 15 residues. The CDR3, as DNA: TGTGCCATAGGAGGTGGGAGCTCCTATAATTCACCCCTCCACTTT. This gives the protein CAIGGGSSYNSPLHF.

J is TRBJ2-1 and V is TRBV6-5; D perhaps matches TRBD2 (5 bases). V lost 4 bases, J lost 3 bases, and 10 bases lay in between. In germline, CDR1 is MNHEY, CDR2 SVGAGI. This CDR3 has 14 amino acids. DNA of the CDR3: TGTGCCAGCAGTTTGAGGGAAGACTACAATGAGCAGTTCTTC. Protein: CASSLREDYNEQFF.

This sequence joins TRBV7-2 and TRBJ2-7; D gene ambiguous. Germline V CDR1 and CDR2: SGHTA, FQGNSA. The ends were cut back, 2 bases at V and 3 bases at J, with 8 bases in the middle. This CDR3 contains 13 residues. This CDR3 reads CASSLQADYEQYF. CDR3 DNA sequence: TGTGCCAGCAGCTTACAGGCGGACTACGAGCAGTACTTC.

This chain links TRBV9 with TRBJ1-3; D gene unclear. This CDR3 has 14 amino acids. Trimming removed 0 bases at V and 3 bases at J, with 7 bases between. The V gene's germline CDR1 is SGDLS and CDR2 YYNGEE. The DNA of the CDR3 is TGTGCCAGCAGCGTAGATGATGGTGGAAACACCATATATTTT. Protein sequence: CASSVDDGGNTIYF. Full variable domain (remainder filled in from reference TRBV9 and TRBJ1-3): DSGVTQTPKHLITATGQRVTLRCSPRSGDLSVYWYQQSLDQGLQFLIQYYNGEERAKGNILERFSAQQFPDLHSELNLSSLELGDSALYFCASSVDDGGNTIYFGEGSWLTVV.

This clone was counted only a few times. Other DNA sequences of this sample code for an identical CDR3. V gene TRBV30 combines with J gene TRBJ1-1; D unresolved. V was shortened by 0 bases and J by 1 base, with 6 bases between the two germline ends. The CDR3 runs to 13 residues. Germline loops: CDR1 GTSNPN, CDR2 SVGIG (reference sequence). CDR3 DNA: TGTGCCTGGAGTGTCCTGGAGAACACTGAAGCTTTCTTT. Its protein is CAWSVLENTEAFF. Combining the CDR3 with reference TRBV30 and TRBJ1-1 gives the whole variable domain SQTIHQWPATLVQPVGSPLSLECTVEGTSNPNLYWYRQAAGRGLQLLFYSVGIGQISSEVPQNLSASRPQDRQFILSSKKLLLSDSGFYLCAWSVLENTEAFFGQGTRLTVV.

In its sample, this clone was seen once. V gene TRBV7-2 combines with J gene TRBJ2-3; D possibly uses TRBD1 or TRBD2 (6 bases each). The germline CDR1 and CDR2 sequences are SGHTA and FQGNSA. V was clipped by 2 bases and J by 3 bases, with 12 bases between them. The CDR3 spans 15 residues. Here the CDR3 reads CASSLIGGATDTQYF. CDR3 sequence (DNA): TGTGCCAGCAGCTTAATCGGGGGCGCAACAGATACGCAGTATTTT. The full variable domain, rest sourced from reference TRBV7-2 and TRBJ2-3, is GAGVSQSPSNKVTEKGKDVELRCDPISGHTALYWYRQSLGQGLEFLIYFQGNSAPDKSGLPSDRFSAERTGGSVSTLTIQRTQQEDSAVYLCASSLIGGATDTQYFGPGTRLTVL.

The V gene is TRBV6-6, the J gene TRBJ2-7; 9 nucleotides match TRBD2. The J segment lost 4 bases and the V segment lost 5 bases, leaving 15 bases of the junction unmatched. The CDR3 totals 17 residues. The germline V gene encodes CDR1 MNHNY and CDR2 SVGAGI (reference sequence). The CDR3 loop is CASSPSLIAGAGYEQYF. CDR3 nucleotides: TGTGCCAGCAGTCCCAGCCTGATAGCGGGAGCAGGGTACGAGCAGTACTTC.

This chain joins TRBV7-9 and TRBJ1-1, with no clear D. The CDR3 sequence is 13 residues long. With 5 bases removed from V and 1 base from J, the gap between germline ends came to 8 bases. Germline V gene sequence: CDR1 SEHNR, CDR2 FQNEAQ (reference sequence). CDR3 loop: CASSAQQNTEAFF. Here the CDR3 DNA reads TGTGCCAGCAGCGCACAGCAGAACACTGAAGCTTTCTTT.

The CDR3 bases are TGTGCCAGCAGTTTTATCTCTGGAAACACCATATATTTT. Protein: CASSFISGNTIYF. V gene TRBV12-3 or TRBV12-4 combines with J gene TRBJ1-3; D gene uncertain. The length of the CDR3 is 13 residues. The V end was cut by 3 bases, the J end by 0 bases, with 3 bases between.

CDR3 in amino acids: CSSYWDTEAFF. The DNA of the CDR3 is TGCAGTTCTTATTGGGACACTGAAGCTTTCTTT. This chain links TRBV20-1 with TRBJ1-1; D not certain. CDR3 length: 11 residues. Germline CDR1 and CDR2: DFQATT and SNEGSKA (reference sequence). V lost 8 bases, J lost 3 bases, and 10 bases lay in between.

The chain has TRBV6-5 and TRBJ2-1; 14 bases agree with TRBD2. Losses at the gene ends were 5 bases for V and 6 bases for J; bases not matched to a gene: 3. CDR3 length: 15 amino acids. The V gene's germline CDR1 is MNHEY and CDR2 SVGAGI. This CDR3 is CASSRLAGGPNEQFF. Written as DNA, the CDR3 is TGTGCCAGCAGTAGACTAGCGGGGGGGCCCAATGAGCAGTTCTTC.

This clone was detected once. The rearrangement joins TRBV11-3 to TRBJ2-3; no clear D. This CDR3 has 13 residues. Per germline, CDR1 SGHNT and CDR2 YENEEA. Between the trimmed V and J ends, which lost 3 bases and 2 bases, there was a span of 6 bases. As DNA, the CDR3 is TGTGCCAGCAGCTTTCGGTCCACAGATACGCAGTATTTT. Its translation is CASSFRSTDTQYF.

This rearrangement joins TRBV9 to TRBJ2-2; D is uncertain. V was clipped by 5 bases and J by 1 base, with 9 bases between them. Germline assignment: CDR1 SGDLS and CDR2 YYNGEE. This CDR3 has 14 residues. CDR3 in amino acids: CASSERQNTGELFF. For the CDR3, the DNA is TGTGCCAGCAGTGAAAGACAGAACACCGGGGAGCTGTTTTTT.

CDR3 protein: CASSSIPGPASYEQYF. Written as DNA, the CDR3 is TGTGCCAGCAGCTCCATTCCGGGACCGGCCTCCTACGAGCAGTACTTC. The chain links TRBV7-6 to TRBJ2-7; TRBD1 or TRBD2 may be the D gene (5 bases each). The CDR3 is 16 residues long. Trimming took off 4 bases at V and 0 bases at J, with 16 bases between the two ends. Germline CDR1 reads SGHVS; CDR2 reads FNYEAQ.

The rearrangement joins TRBV12-3 or TRBV12-4 to TRBJ1-4; possibly TRBD1 for D (6 bases). The CDR3 runs to 13 residues. V was pared by 5 bases and J by 8 bases, with 12 bases between. CDR3 sequence (DNA): TGTGCCAGCAGTGTCCCGGGACAAGAAAAACTGTTTTTT. This gives the protein CASSVPGQEKLFF.

Comment on this clone: No conserved phenylalanine or tryptophan ends this CDR3, so it is likely a read error. V gene TRBV11-2 combines with J gene TRBJ1-2; possibly TRBD1 for D (6 bases). V was shortened by 1 base and J by 3 bases, with 18 bases between the two germline ends. The CDR3 runs 17 residues. Per the germline V gene, CDR1 is SGHAT and CDR2 is FQNNGV. The CDR3 loop is CASSLGRGGTLYYGYTL. The CDR3 bases are TGTGCCAGCAGCTTAGGTCGGGGAGGGACACTCTACTATGGCTACACCCTC.

Here the CDR3 DNA reads TGTGCCAGCAGTCTCGGGAACACTGAAGCTTTCTTT. It codes for CASSLGNTEAFF. The rearrangement uses TRBV28 and TRBJ1-1; D is uncertain. This CDR3 is 12 amino acids long. V lost 5 bases to trimming and J lost 1 base, with 5 bases between them. The germline V gene encodes CDR1 MDHEN and CDR2 SYDVKM.

The chain combines TRBV7-6 with TRBJ2-5; D gene uncertain. The CDR3 is made up of 16 amino acids. Germline CDR1 SGHVS, CDR2 FNYEAQ. V lost 0 bases to trimming and J lost 5 bases, with 16 bases between them. CDR3 in amino acids: CASSLAGSPMVETQYF. The CDR3 nucleotides are TGTGCCAGCAGCTTAGCAGGCTCCCCTATGGTGGAGACCCAGTACTTC.

The chain uses TRBV5-1 and TRBJ2-2; D unclear. Trimming took off 6 bases at V and 8 bases at J, with 11 bases between the two ends. Germline CDR1 is SGHRS and CDR2 is YFSETQ. The CDR3 spans 12 residues. The CDR3: CASTRDTGELFF. The CDR3 DNA sequence: TGCGCCAGCACAAGGGATACGGGGGAGCTGTTTTTT.